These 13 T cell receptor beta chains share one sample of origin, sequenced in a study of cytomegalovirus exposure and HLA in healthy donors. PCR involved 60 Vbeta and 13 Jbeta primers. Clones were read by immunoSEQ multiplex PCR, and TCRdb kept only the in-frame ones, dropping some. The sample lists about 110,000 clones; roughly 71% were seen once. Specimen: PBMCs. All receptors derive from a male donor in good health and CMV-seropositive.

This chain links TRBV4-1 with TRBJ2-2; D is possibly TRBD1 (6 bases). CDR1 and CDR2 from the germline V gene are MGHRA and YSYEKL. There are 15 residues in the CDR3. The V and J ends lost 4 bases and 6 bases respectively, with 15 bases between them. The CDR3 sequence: CASSPWGQGPGELFF. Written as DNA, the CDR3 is TGCGCCAGCAGCCCCTGGGGGCAAGGTCCCGGGGAGCTGTTTTTT.

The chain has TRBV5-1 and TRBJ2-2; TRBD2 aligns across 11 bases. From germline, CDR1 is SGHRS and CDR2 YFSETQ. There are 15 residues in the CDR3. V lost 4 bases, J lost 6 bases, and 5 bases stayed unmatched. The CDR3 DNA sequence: TGCGCCAGCAGCCCGACTAGCGGGACCGCCGGGGAGCTGTTTTTT. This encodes CASSPTSGTAGELFF.

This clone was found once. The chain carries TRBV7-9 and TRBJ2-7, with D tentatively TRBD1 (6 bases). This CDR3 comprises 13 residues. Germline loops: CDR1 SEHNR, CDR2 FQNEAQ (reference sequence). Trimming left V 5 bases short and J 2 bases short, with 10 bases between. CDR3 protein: CASSPPGAYEQYF. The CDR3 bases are TGTGCCAGCAGCCCCCCAGGGGCCTACGAGCAGTACTTC. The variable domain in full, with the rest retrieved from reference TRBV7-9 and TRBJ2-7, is DTGVSQNPRHKITKRGQNVTFRCDPISEHNRLYWYRQTLGQGPEFLTYFQNEAQLEKSRLLSDRFSAERPKGSFSTLEIQRTEQGDSAMYLCASSPPGAYEQYFGPGTRLTVT.

The CDR3 DNA reads as TGTGCCAGCAGACACGACAGGGTGAACTATGGCTACACCTTC. Residues: CASRHDRVNYGYTF. This chain joins TRBV28 and TRBJ1-2; 7 positions agree with TRBD1. Germline loops: CDR1 MDHEN, CDR2 SYDVKM. J was trimmed by 2 bases and V by 6 bases; bases with no gene match: 6. The CDR3 runs to 14 residues.

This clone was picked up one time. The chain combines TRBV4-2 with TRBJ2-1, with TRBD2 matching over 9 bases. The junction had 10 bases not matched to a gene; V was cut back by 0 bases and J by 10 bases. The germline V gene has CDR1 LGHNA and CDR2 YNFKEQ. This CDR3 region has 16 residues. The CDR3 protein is CASSQEVSRGGEEQFF. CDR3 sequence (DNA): TGTGCCAGCAGCCAAGAGGTATCGCGGGGGGGCGAAGAGCAGTTCTTC.

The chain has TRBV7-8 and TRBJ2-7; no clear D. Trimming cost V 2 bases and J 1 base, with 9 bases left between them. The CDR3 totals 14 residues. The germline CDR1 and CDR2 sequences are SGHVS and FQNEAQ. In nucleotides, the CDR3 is TGTGCCAGCAGCTTATCGGCACTATCCTACGAGCAGTACTTC. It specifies CASSLSALSYEQYF.

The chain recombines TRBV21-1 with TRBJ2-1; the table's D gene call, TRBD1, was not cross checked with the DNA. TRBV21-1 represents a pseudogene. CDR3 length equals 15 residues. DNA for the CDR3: TGTGCCAGCAGCAAAGATGCCGGTGGGGGCGATGAGCAGTTCTTC. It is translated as CASSKDAGGGDEQFF.

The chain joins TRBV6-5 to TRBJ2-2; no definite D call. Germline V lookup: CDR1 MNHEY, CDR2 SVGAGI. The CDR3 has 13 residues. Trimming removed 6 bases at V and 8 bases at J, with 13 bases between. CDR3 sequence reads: CASRVTPAGELFF. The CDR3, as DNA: TGTGCCAGCAGAGTCACACCAGCGGGGGAGCTGTTTTTT.

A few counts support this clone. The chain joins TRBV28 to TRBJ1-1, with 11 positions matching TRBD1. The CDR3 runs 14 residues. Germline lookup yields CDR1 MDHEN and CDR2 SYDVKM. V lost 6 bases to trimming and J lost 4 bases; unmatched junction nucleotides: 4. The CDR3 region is CASRSGTGGTEAFF. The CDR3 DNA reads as TGTGCCAGCAGGTCCGGGACAGGGGGCACTGAAGCTTTCTTT.

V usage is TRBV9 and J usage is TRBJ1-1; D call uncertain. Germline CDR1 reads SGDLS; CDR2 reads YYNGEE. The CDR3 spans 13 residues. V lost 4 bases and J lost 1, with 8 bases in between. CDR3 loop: CASSPSGNTEAFF. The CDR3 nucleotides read TGTGCCAGCAGCCCCAGTGGGAACACTGAAGCTTTCTTT.

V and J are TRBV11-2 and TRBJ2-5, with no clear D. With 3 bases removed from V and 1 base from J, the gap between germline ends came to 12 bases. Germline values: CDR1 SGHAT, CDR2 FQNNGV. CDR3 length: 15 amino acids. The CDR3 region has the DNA TGTGCCAGCAGCTTTAGAGGAGATTTCCAAGAGACCCAGTACTTC. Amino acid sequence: CASSFRGDFQETQYF.

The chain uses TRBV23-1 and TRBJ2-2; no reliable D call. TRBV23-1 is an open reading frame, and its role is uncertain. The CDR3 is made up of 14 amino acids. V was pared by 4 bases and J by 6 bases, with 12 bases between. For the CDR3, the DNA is TGCGCCAGCAGTCGCGAACGGGTGGCCGGGGAGCTGTTTTTT. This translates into CASSRERVAGELFF.

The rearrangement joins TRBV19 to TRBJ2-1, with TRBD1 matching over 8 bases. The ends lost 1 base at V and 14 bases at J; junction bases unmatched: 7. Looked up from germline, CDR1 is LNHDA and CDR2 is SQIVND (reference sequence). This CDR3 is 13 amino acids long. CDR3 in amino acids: CASSIAGGQEEFF. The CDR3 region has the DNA TGTGCCAGTAGTATAGCCGGGGGACAGGAGGAGTTCTTC.